This note documents a single T cell receptor (beta chain) sequence. V gave up 8 bases and J gave up 3 bases, with 14 bases separating them. Germline CDR1 MNHNS, CDR2 SASEGT. The CDR3 runs to 13 residues. Authors' analysis steps: Out-of-frame sequences were removed, leaving some 2 million distinct TCRbeta sequences. Sequencing was performed with immunoSEQ multiplex PCR; in TCRdb, only in-frame clones are kept and a portion is missing. V, J and clone size were drawn from that table, and D and trimming were deduced from the DNA. Of 50,000 to 60,000 clones listed, around 80% were seen once; the top ten hold roughly 2%. This entry belongs to a study of memory CD4+ T cells and cytomegalovirus serostatus. The sort gate was single viable CD3+CD4+CD8-CD45RO+ cells for memory CD4+ T cells.

This TCR came from an adult in good health and CMV-seropositive. This rearrangement joins TRBV6-1 to TRBJ2-7, with D possibly called TRBD1 or TRBD2 (5 bases each). Sequenced sample: memory CD4+ T cells from blood. The CDR3 region is CASGDGRGYEQYF. The CDR3 DNA follows: TGTGCCAGCGGGGACGGCCGGGGCTACGAGCAGTACTTC.